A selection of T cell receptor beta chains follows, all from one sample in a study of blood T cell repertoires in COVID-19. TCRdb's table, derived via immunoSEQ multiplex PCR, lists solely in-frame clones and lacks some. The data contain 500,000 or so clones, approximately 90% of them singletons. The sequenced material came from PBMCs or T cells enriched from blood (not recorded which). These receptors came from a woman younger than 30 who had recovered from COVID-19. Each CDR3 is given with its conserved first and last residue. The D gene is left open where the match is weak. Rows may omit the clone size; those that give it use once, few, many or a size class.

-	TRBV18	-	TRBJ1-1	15	TGTGCCAGCTCGCAAGCACAGGGCGGGGGCACTGAAGCTTTCTTT	CASSQAQGGGTEAFF
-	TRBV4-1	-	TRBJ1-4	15	TGCGCCAGCAGCCAACGGGGTATTAGCAATGAAAAACTGTTTTTT	CASSQRGISNEKLFF
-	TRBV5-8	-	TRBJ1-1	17	TGTGCCAGCAGCTTTGGGTTAAAGGGGTGGGGGAACACTGAAGCTTTCTTT	CASSFGLKGWGNTEAFF
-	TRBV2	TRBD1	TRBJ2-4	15	TGTGCCAGCAGTTTTACAGGGGGCAGGGAAAACATTCAGTACTTC	CASSFTGGRENIQYF
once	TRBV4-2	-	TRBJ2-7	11	TGTGCCAGCAGTTATTCCTACGAGCAGTACTTC	CASSYSYEQYF
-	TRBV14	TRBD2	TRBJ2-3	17	TGTGCCAGCAGCCAGGCGCTAGAGAGGGGAGGGCCAGATACGCAGTATTTT	CASSQALERGGPDTQYF
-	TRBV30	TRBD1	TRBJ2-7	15	TGTGCCTTCAATCTACGGGACAGAGTTCTCTACGAGCAGTACTTC	CAFNLRDRVLYEQYF
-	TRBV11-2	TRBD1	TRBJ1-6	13	TGTGCCAGCAGCCGGAATTCCCAGGGGGTGATCCACTTT	CASSRNSQGVIHF
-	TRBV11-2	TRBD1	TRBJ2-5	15	TGTGCCAGCAGCCCATTACAGGGGAAGGAAGAGACCCAGTACTTC	CASSPLQGKEETQYF
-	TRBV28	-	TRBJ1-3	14	TGTGCCAGCAGTTTAGGGGGCGGTGGAAACACCATATATTTT	CASSLGGGGNTIYF
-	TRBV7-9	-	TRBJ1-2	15	TGTGCCAGCAGCCCCAGGGATAGGGCTAACTATGGCTACACCTTC	CASSPRDRANYGYTF
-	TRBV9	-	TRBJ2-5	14	TGTGCCAGCAGCGTAGGTCAGGCGATCGAGACCCAGTACTTC	CASSVGQAIETQYF
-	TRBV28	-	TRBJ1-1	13	TGTGCCAGCCTCCCAGGGAGGCACACTGAAGCTTTCTTT	CASLPGRHTEAFF
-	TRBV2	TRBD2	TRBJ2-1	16	TGTGCCAGCAGAGACCCGACTAGCGGGGGCTACAATGAGCAGTTCTTC	CASRDPTSGGYNEQFF
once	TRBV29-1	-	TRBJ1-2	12	TGCAGCGTGGCTGACAGCTACTATGGCTACACCTTC	CSVADSYYGYTF
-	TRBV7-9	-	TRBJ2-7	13	TGTGCCAGCAGCTTCGACAGCTCCTACGAGCAGTACTTC	CASSFDSSYEQYF
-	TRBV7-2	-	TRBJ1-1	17	TGTGCCAGCAGCTCTGCCCAGGGGATTGTGGGGAACACTGAAGCTTTCTTT	CASSSAQGIVGNTEAFF
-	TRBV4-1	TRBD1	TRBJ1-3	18	TGCGCCAGCAGCCAAGATTGGGGACAGGGGGCTTTAGCAAACACCATATATTTT	CASSQDWGQGALANTIYF
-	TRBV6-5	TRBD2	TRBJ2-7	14	TGTGCCAGCAGGGTTGGAGCTAGCGGGGGGGAGCAGTACTTC	CASRVGASGGEQYF
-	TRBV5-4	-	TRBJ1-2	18	TGTGCCAGCAGCTTAGGGGTAGAAGGGGCCTTAACTAACTATGGCTACACCTTC	CASSLGVEGALTNYGYTF
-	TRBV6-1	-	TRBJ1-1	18	TGTGCCAGCAGTGACACGCGGGGAGTCGATTGGGAGAACACTGAAGCTTTCTTT	CASSDTRGVDWENTEAFF
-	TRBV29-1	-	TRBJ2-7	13	TGCAGCGTTGTCCAATTCCAGGGCTACGAGCAGTACTTC	CSVVQFQGYEQYF
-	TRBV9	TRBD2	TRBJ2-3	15	TGTGCCAGCAGCGTAGAACTAGCGGGGGGAGATACGCAGTATTTT	CASSVELAGGDTQYF
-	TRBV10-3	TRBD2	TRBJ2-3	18	TGTGCCATCAGTGAGTCTAGTCCTAGCGGGGGGGCCAGGGATACGCAGTATTTT	CAISESSPSGGARDTQYF
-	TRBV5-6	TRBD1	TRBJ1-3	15	TGTGCCAGCAGCTCCAACAGGGGTCCCGGAAACACCATATATTTT	CASSSNRGPGNTIYF
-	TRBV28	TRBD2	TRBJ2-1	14	TGTGCCAGCAGTCCTAGCGGCTCCTACAATGAGCAGTTCTTC	CASSPSGSYNEQFF
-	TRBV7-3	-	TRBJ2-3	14	TGTGCCAGCAGCTTAGGCAGAATCACAGATACGCAGTATTTT	CASSLGRITDTQYF
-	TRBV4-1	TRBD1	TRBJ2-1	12	TGCGCCAGCAGGGACAGGTACAATGAGCAGTTCTTC	CASRDRYNEQFF
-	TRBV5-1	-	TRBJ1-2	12	TGCGCCAGCAGCTTGGGAGGGTATGGCTACACCTTC	CASSLGGYGYTF
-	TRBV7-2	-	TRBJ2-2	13	TGTGCCAGCGGCAGGGGTTTCACCGGGGAGCTGTTTTTT	CASGRGFTGELFF
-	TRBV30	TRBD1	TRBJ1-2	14	TGTGCCTGCACCCCGGACAGGGGGAACTATGGCTACACCTTC	CACTPDRGNYGYTF
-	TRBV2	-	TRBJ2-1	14	TGTGCCAGCAGTGCGGGGGGCCATACGTATGAGCAGTTCTTC	CASSAGGHTYEQFF
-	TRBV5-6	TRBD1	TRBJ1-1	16	TGTGCCAGCGGGACAGGGGCCTCGGTAATGAACACTGAAGCTTTCTTT	CASGTGASVMNTEAFF
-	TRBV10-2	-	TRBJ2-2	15	TGCGCCAGTGAGAAGGACTCGCCCCACACCGGGGAGCTGTTTTTT	CASEKDSPHTGELFF
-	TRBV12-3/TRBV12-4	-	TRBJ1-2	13	TGTGCCAGCAGCCCCCAACTAAACTATGGCTACACCTTC	CASSPQLNYGYTF
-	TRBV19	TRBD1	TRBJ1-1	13	TGTGCCAGTGATGGACAGGGGGCTGCTGAAGCTTTCTTT	CASDGQGAAEAFF
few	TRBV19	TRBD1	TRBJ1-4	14	TGTGCCAGTAGCTTGGACAGGGAGAGTGAAAAACTGTTTTTT	CASSLDRESEKLFF
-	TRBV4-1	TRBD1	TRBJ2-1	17	TGCGCCAGCAGCCAGCCATTCACCGGGACAGGGCTCTCCCCAGGGATCTTC	CASSQPFTGTGLSPGIF
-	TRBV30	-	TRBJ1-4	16	TGTGCCTGGACATCCGGGACCCCGGGAGGAGATGAAAAACTGTTTTTT	CAWTSGTPGGDEKLFF
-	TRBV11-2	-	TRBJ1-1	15	TGTGCCAGCAGCCTTGAGGGAGGGGAGAACACTGAAGCTTTCTTT	CASSLEGGENTEAFF
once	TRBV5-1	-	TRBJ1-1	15	TGCGCCAGCAGCACCATCGGGAGGGGGAACACTGAAGCTTTCTTT	CASSTIGRGNTEAFF